Below, 9 T cell receptor beta chains from the same sample are listed, as sequenced in a study of T cell responses to AZD1222 COVID-19 vaccine. The table came from immunoSEQ multiplex PCR; TCRdb's copy has only in-frame clones and leaves some out. In the table there are some 82,000 clones, about 87% of which are singletons. Sequencing used peripheral blood, obtained on day 0 of AZD1222 vaccination. The receptors derive from an adult in good health.

The chain recombines TRBV28 with TRBJ1-2; weak D call: TRBD1 (6 bases). The CDR3 loop spans 15 amino acids. CDR1 and CDR2 (germline): MDHEN, SYDVKM. Trimming pared 3 bases from V and 0 bases from J, leaving 11 bases between. For the CDR3, the DNA is TGTGCCAGCAGTTTTAGGGGGGGGCCTAACTATGGCTACACCTTC. As protein: CASSFRGGPNYGYTF.

The chain employs TRBV18 and TRBJ2-7, with D unclear. Trimming shortened V by 1 base and J by 5 bases, and 9 bases separated the two germline ends. The germline V gene has CDR1 KGHSH and CDR2 LQKENI. CDR3 length: 13 amino acids. CDR3 amino acids: CASSPLRVDEQYF. DNA of the CDR3: TGTGCCAGCTCACCACTTCGAGTGGACGAGCAGTACTTC. Filled out from reference TRBV18 and TRBJ2-7, the complete variable domain reads NAGVMQNPRHLVRRRGQEARLRCSPMKGHSHVYWYRQLPEEGLKFMVYLQKENIIDESGMPKERFSAEFPKEGPSILRIQQVVRGDSAAYFCASSPLRVDEQYFGPGTRLTVT.

The V and J genes are TRBV3-1 (or the pseudogene TRBV3-2) and TRBJ1-2; 7 nucleotides align to TRBD1. Germline V gene lookup returns CDR1 LGHDT and CDR2 YNNKEL (reference sequence). After removal of 1 base from V and 8 bases from J, the junction contained 4 bases not matched to a gene. The CDR3 length is 13 residues. The CDR3 loop reads CASSQGQGLGYTF. In DNA form, the CDR3 reads TGTGCCAGCAGCCAAGGACAGGGTTTGGGCTACACCTTC.

The chain employs TRBV4-1 and TRBJ1-4; possibly TRBD1 for D (6 bases). This CDR3 is built from 16 residues. The V gene lost 0 bases and the J gene lost 5 bases, with 13 bases spanning the gap. CDR1 is MGHRA, CDR2 YSYEKL, per germline. CDR3 sequence: CASSQEGGRGNEKLFF. As DNA, the CDR3 is TGCGCCAGCAGCCAAGAGGGTGGGAGGGGGAATGAAAAACTGTTTTTT.

The J gene is TRBJ1-2, the V gene TRBV5-6, with D perhaps TRBD1 (6 bases). This CDR3 has 16 amino acids. Per germline, CDR1 SGHDT and CDR2 YYEEEE. V lost 7 bases and J 3 bases, leaving 22 bases between the germline ends. CDR3 in DNA: TGTGCCAGCCGCCGACGATTCAGGGGCGGCGACTATGGCTACACCTTC. Its translation is CASRRRFRGGDYGYTF.

The CDR3 DNA sequence: TGTGCCAGCAGGGGGACTGGGTACGAGCAGTACTTC. It is translated as CASRGTGYEQYF. V gene TRBV7-3 combines with J gene TRBJ2-7; tentative D call: TRBD2 (6 bases). The CDR3 sequence is 12 residues long. With 6 bases removed from V and 4 bases from J, the gap between germline ends came to 10 bases. Germline V CDR1 and CDR2: SGHTA, FQGTGA.

The chain links TRBV5-1 to TRBJ1-1, with a possible D match to TRBD1 (5 bases). V gave up 0 bases and J gave up 10 bases, with 7 bases separating them. Germline assignment: CDR1 SGHRS and CDR2 YFSETQ. CDR3 length equals 11 residues. The CDR3 loop is CASSLGGLAFF. CDR3 nucleotide sequence: TGCGCCAGCAGCTTGGGGGGGTTAGCTTTCTTT.

V usage is TRBV30 and J usage is TRBJ1-1, with 9 bases identical to TRBD1. Trimming removed 0 bases from V and 10 bases from J; junction bases left unmatched: 6. The CDR3 is 13 residues long. Germline CDR1 reads GTSNPN; CDR2 reads SVGIG (reference sequence). CDR3 region: CAWSVTGGMAAFF. In DNA, the CDR3 is TGTGCCTGGAGTGTCACAGGGGGCATGGCAGCTTTCTTT.

The chain carries TRBV7-9 and TRBJ1-1; D ambiguous. The length of the CDR3 is 13 residues. The V end was cut by 1 base, the J end by 6 bases, with 9 bases between. Per germline, CDR1 SEHNR and CDR2 FQNEAQ (reference sequence). This chain's CDR3 is CASSLDPDPEAFF. In DNA, the CDR3 is TGTGCCAGCAGCTTAGACCCCGACCCTGAAGCTTTCTTT.